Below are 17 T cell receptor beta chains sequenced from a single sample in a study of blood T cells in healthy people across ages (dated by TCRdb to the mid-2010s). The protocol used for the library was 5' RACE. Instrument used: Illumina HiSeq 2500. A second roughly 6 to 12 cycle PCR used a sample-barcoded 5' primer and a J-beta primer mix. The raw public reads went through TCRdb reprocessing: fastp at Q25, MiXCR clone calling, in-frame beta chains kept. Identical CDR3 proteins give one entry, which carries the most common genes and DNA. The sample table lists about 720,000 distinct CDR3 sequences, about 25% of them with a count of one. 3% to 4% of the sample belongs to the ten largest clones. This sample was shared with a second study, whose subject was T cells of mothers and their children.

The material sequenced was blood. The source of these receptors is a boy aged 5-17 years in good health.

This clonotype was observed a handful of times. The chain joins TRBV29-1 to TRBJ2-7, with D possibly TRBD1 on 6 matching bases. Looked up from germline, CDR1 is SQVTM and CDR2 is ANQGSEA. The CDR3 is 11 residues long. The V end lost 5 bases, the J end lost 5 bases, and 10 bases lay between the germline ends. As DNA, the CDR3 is TGCAGCGTTTACAACAGGGACGAGCAGTACTTC. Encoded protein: CSVYNRDEQYF.

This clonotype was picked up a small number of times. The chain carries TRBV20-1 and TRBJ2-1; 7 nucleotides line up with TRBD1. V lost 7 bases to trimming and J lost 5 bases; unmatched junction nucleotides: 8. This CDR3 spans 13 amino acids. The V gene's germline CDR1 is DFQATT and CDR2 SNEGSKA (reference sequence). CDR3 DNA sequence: TGCAGTGTCCCACAGGGGTATAACAATGAGCAGTTCTTC. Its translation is CSVPQGYNNEQFF.

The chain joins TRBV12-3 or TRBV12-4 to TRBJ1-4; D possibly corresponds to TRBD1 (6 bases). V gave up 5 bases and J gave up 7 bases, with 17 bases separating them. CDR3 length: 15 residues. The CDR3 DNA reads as TGTGCCAGCAGTCCCCAGACAGGATCACTTGAAAAACTGTTTTTT. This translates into CASSPQTGSLEKLFF.

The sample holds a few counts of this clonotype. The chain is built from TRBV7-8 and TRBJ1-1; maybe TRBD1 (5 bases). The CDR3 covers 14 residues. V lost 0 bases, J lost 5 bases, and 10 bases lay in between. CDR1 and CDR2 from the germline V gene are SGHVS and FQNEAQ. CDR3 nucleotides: TGTGCCAGCAGCTTAGCGGGGGGTAAGACTGAAGCTTTCTTT. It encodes CASSLAGGKTEAFF.

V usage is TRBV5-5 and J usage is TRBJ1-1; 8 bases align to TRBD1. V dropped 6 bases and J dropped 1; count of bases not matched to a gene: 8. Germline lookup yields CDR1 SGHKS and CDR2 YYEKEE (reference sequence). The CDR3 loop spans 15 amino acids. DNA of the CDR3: TGTGCCAGCACCTACCTGGGGACAGGGAACACTGAAGCTTTCTTT. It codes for CASTYLGTGNTEAFF.

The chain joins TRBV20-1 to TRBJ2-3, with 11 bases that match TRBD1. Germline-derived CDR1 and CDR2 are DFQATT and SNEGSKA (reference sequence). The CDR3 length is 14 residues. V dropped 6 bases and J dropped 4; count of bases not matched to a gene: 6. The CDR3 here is CSAHPGQGADTQYF. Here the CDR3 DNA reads TGCAGTGCCCACCCGGGACAGGGGGCAGATACGCAGTATTTT.

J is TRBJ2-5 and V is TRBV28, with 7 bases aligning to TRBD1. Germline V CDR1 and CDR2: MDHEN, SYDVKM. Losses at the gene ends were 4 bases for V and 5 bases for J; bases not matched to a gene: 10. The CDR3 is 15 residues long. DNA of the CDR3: TGTGCCAGCAGTTCCCGGACAGGCTGGAAGGAGACCCAGTACTTC. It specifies CASSSRTGWKETQYF.

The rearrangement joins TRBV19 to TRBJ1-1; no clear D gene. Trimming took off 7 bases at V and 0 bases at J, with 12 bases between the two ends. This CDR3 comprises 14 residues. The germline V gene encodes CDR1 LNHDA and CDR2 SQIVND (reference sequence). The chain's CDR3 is CASTPLGMNTEAFF. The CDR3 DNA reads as TGTGCCAGTACCCCCTTGGGTATGAACACTGAAGCTTTCTTT.

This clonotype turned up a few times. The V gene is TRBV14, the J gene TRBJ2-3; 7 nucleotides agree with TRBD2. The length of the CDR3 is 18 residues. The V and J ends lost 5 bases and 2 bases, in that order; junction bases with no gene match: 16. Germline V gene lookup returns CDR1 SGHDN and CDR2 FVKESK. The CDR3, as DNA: TGTGCCAGCAGCAAGGGACCCACTTGGCGGGGGTTCACAGATACGCAGTATTTT. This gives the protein CASSKGPTWRGFTDTQYF.

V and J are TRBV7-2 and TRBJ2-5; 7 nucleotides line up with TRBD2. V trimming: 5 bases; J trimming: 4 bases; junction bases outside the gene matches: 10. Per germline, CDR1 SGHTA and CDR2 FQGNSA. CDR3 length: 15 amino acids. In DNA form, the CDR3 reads TGTGCCAGCAGCCCTGGTTGGGGGAGGGGAGAGACCCAGTACTTC. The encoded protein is CASSPGWGRGETQYF.

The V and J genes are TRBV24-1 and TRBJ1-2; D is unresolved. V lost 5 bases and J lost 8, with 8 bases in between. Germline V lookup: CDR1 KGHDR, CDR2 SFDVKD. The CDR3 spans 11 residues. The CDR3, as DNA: TGTGCCACCAGTGGAGGGATCGGCTACACCTTC. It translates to CATSGGIGYTF.

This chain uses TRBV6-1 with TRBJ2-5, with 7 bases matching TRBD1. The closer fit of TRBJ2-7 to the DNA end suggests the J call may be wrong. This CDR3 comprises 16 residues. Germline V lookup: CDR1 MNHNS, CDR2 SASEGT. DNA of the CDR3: TGTGCCAGCAGTGCGACCGGACAGGTTATACCCTGCGAGCAGTACTTC. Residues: CASSATGQVIPCEQYF.

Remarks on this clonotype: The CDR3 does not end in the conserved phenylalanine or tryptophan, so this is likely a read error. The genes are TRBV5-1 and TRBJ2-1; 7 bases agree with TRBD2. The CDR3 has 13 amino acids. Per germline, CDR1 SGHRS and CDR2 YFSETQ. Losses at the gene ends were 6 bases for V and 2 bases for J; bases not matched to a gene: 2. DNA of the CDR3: TGCGCCAGCATTGGGACTACCTACAATGAGCAGTTCCTC. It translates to CASIGTTYNEQFL.

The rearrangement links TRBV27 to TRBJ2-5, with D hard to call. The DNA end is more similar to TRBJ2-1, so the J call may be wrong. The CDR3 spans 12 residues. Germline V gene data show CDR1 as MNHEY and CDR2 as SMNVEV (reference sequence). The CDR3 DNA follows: TGTGCCAGCTCGAGCCCATTTAATGAGCAGTTCTTC. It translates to CASSSPFNEQFF.

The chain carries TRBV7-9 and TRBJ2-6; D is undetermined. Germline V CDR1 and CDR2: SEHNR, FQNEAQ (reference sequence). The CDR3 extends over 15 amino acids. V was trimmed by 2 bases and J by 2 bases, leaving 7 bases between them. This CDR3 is CASSLLTAGANVLTF. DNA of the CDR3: TGTGCCAGCAGCTTACTCACGGCTGGGGCCAACGTCCTGACTTTC. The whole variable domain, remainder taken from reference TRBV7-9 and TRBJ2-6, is DTGVSQNPRHKITKRGQNVTFRCDPISEHNRLYWYRQTLGQGPEFLTYFQNEAQLEKSRLLSDRFSAERPKGSFSTLEIQRTEQGDSAMYLCASSLLTAGANVLTFGAGSRLTVL.

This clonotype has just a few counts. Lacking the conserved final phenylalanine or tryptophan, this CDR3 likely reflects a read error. CDR3 sequence: CASSIRDNYEQYL. CDR3 nucleotide sequence: TGTGCCAGCAGCATCAGGGACAACTACGAGCAGTACCTC. This chain uses TRBV27 with TRBJ2-5; the D gene is possibly TRBD1 (6 bases). The end of the DNA aligns better with TRBJ2-7, so the J call may be wrong. The CDR3 runs to 13 residues. Germline CDR1 is MNHEY and CDR2 is SMNVEV (reference sequence).

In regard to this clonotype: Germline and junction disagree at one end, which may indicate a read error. The CDR3 coding sequence is TGTGCCTGCTCAGCCTCGGACAGGGTCTACAATGAGCAGTTCTTC. It is translated as CACSASDRVYNEQFF. The V call is TRBV18, the J call TRBJ2-7; TRBD1 agrees at 8 bases. The J call may be faulty, since TRBJ2-1 better matches the DNA end. Germline CDR1 KGHSH, CDR2 LQKENI. This CDR3 has 15 residues.